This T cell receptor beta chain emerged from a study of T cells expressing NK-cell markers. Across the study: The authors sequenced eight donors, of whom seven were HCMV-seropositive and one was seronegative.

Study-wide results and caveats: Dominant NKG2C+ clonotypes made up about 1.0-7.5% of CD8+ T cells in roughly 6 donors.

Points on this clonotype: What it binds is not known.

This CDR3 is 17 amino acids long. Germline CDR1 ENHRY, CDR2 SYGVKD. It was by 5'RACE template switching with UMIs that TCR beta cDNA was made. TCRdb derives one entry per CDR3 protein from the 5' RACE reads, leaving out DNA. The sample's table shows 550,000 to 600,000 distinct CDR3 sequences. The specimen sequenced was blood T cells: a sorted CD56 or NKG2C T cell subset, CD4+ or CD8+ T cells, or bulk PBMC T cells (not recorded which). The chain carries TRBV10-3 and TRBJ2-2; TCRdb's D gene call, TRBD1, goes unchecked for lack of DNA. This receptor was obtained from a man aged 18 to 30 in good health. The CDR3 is CAISTTGEADNTGELFF.